This paragraph reports one TCR beta chain. This clonotype was seen ten or more times. Its antigen remains unidentified. No much larger clonotype is one base removed from it; base qualities were not supplied. This record comes from a study of T cell repertoires in cytomegalovirus infection (dated by TCRdb to between 2018 and 2021). In terms of the full investigation: Donor HLA type was relevant to the analysis, because carriage of CMV infection together with the matching HLA type was indicated by public TCR beta signatures. Overall study results and their limits: In the ex vivo response, HLA-C-restricted CMV-specific TCR beta clonotypes were dominant, and in two of eight donors the single most frequent clonotype came from this HLA-C-restricted group. In both this cohort and an independent roughly 350-donor cohort, the cumulative frequency of public TCR beta family members distinguished carriers of CMV infection plus the relevant HLA type.

These reads were obtained on an Illumina HiSeq 1500. TCRdb reanalyzed the raw reads on its own, using fastp at Q25 for trimming and MiXCR for clone calling, and kept in-frame beta chains. For every CDR3 protein sequence, its rows merge into one entry that carries the most common genes and DNA. This sample is represented by 230,000 or so distinct CDR3 sequences; 15% to 20% of them were singletons. Clones ranked in the top ten supply approximately 44% of the sample. The CDR3 measures 12 amino acids from cysteine to phenylalanine. Just the 36-base CDR3 DNA is kept, in frame starting at base 1. From V the trimming removes 8 bases and from J it removes 12 bases, while the gene matches leave 9 bases of the junction unaccounted for. CDR1 MNHEY and CDR2 SMNVEV were looked up in the germline V gene (reference sequence).

Sample: CD8+ T cells from PBMCs. The receptor's source is a human donor in good health (CMV status not recorded). Some clones in this sample may be carry-over from other donors' samples. Recombination joined TRBV27 with TRBJ2-1; 8 of the junction bases match TRBD1. The sequence in DNA is TGTGCCAGCCGGAGGACAGGGTTTAGGCAGTTCTTC. It specifies CASRRTGFRQFF.